Shown below are 29 T cell receptor beta chains from a single sample sequenced in a study of neoadjuvant nivolumab and ipilimumab in lung cancer. The method was immunoSEQ multiplex PCR; TCRdb's version includes in-frame clones alone and lacks a portion of them. The data contain about 15,000 clones, approximately 76% of them singletons. Sequencing was performed on tumor tissue, taken after neoadjuvant nivolumab, alone or with ipilimumab, at or shortly before surgery. The receptors stem from an adult with non-small cell lung cancer.

V usage is TRBV30 and J usage is TRBJ2-3; tentatively, D is TRBD1 (6 bases). Germline-derived CDR1 and CDR2 are GTSNPN and SVGIG (reference sequence). This CDR3 spans 15 amino acids. V lost 2 bases, J lost 4 bases, and 16 bases lay in between. The CDR3 bases are TGTGCCTGGAGTATAGGGACATCGCTCCCAGATACGCAGTATTTT. This codes for CAWSIGTSLPDTQYF.

The V call is TRBV2, the J call TRBJ2-5, with D maybe TRBD2 (6 bases). CDR3 size: 11 residues. Looked up from germline, CDR1 is SNHLY and CDR2 is FYNNEI. CDR3 loop: CVKGGGETQYF. CDR3 in DNA: TGTGTCAAGGGAGGAGGGGAGACCCAGTACTTC.

The V call is TRBV7-9, the J call TRBJ1-2; 11 nucleotides align to TRBD1. Trimming took 4 bases from V and 12 from J; bases not matched to a gene: 16. Germline-derived CDR1 and CDR2 are SEHNR and FQNEAQ (reference sequence). The CDR3 length is 16 residues. The CDR3 here is CASSSPRRDRGSGNTF. The CDR3 nucleotides read TGTGCCAGCAGCTCCCCCCGTAGGGACAGGGGGTCCGGTAACACCTTC.

The CDR3 sequence: CASTGLETGGGRLMNTEAFF. DNA for the CDR3: TGTGCCAGCACTGGGTTAGAAACAGGGGGCGGCAGATTAATGAACACTGAAGCTTTCTTT. The chain recombines TRBV7-8 with TRBJ1-1; 9 bases match TRBD1. J was trimmed by 0 bases and V by 7 bases; bases with no gene match: 21. Germline V gene data show CDR1 as SGHVS and CDR2 as FQNEAQ. This CDR3 comprises 20 residues.

The rearrangement uses TRBV6-5 and TRBJ2-3; 7 bases align to TRBD1. CDR1 MNHEY and CDR2 SVGAGI come from the germline V gene. Trimming at V came to 5 bases and at J to 4 bases, leaving 6 bases not matched to a gene. The CDR3 length is 14 residues. Here the CDR3 DNA reads TGTGCCAGCAGTCGACAGGGTGGAGCAGATACGCAGTATTTT. This codes for CASSRQGGADTQYF.

The J gene is TRBJ2-7, the V gene TRBV4-3, with D perhaps TRBD1 (5 bases). Per germline, CDR1 LGHNA and CDR2 YSLEER. V was trimmed by 0 bases and J by 3 bases, leaving 9 bases between them. The CDR3 is 14 amino acids. CDR3 nucleotide sequence: TGCGCCAGCAGCCAAGATAGGGGTAGCTACGAGCAGTACTTC. Its translation: CASSQDRGSYEQYF.

V and J are TRBV5-4 and TRBJ1-2; TRBD1 might be the D (6 bases). Germline lookup yields CDR1 SGHNT and CDR2 YYREEE (reference sequence). The CDR3 consists of 15 residues. V shed 0 bases and J shed 7 bases, with 16 bases lying between them. The CDR3 coding sequence is TGTGCCAGCAGCTTGGGTGTAGAGGGGGTGGCTGGCTACACCTTC. This codes for CASSLGVEGVAGYTF.

The rearrangement joins TRBV7-2 to TRBJ2-3, with 11 bases lining up with TRBD2. V trimming: 4 bases; J trimming: 3 bases; junction bases outside the gene matches: 6. CDR3 length equals 16 residues. Germline lookup yields CDR1 SGHTA and CDR2 FQGNSA. CDR3 DNA sequence: TGTGCCAGCAGCTCGAGACTAGCGGGGCTTACAGATACGCAGTATTTT. Protein: CASSSRLAGLTDTQYF.

This clone was counted a few times. The V gene is TRBV11-1, the J gene TRBJ2-3; 10 positions agree with TRBD2. Trimming removed 4 bases from V and 1 base from J; junction bases left unmatched: 8. The germline CDR1 and CDR2 sequences are SGHAT and FQDESV (reference sequence). The CDR3 is 17 residues long. CDR3 bases: TGTGCCAGCAGCTCGCCTTCCGGGACTAGCGGCACAGATACGCAGTATTTT. Translating it yields CASSSPSGTSGTDTQYF.

This chain joins TRBV30 and TRBJ2-2, with D perhaps matching TRBD1 (5 bases). CDR3 size: 14 residues. Germline V CDR1 and CDR2: GTSNPN, SVGIG (reference sequence). V gave up 4 bases and J gave up 2 bases, with 11 bases separating them. CDR3 protein: CAWNRGKNTGELFF. The CDR3 DNA reads TGTGCCTGGAATAGGGGCAAAAACACCGGGGAGCTGTTTTTT.

The V and J genes are TRBV7-9 and TRBJ1-2, with TRBD1 identical over 7 bases. V lost 8 bases to trimming and J lost 8 bases; unmatched junction nucleotides: 14. The CDR3 length is 14 residues. The germline gives CDR1 SEHNR, CDR2 FQNEAQ (reference sequence). CDR3 sequence (DNA): TGTGCCAGCGTCCGGGACAGAGGATTAGGGGGCTACACCTTC. It encodes CASVRDRGLGGYTF.

The chain has TRBV7-8 and TRBJ2-2, with no clear D. CDR1 and CDR2 (germline): SGHVS, FQNEAQ. This CDR3 comprises 16 residues. Trimming left V 3 bases short and J 3 bases short, with 14 bases between. CDR3 nucleotide sequence: TGTGCCAGCAGCTTGGGCCTCATAAGACACACCGGGGAGCTGTTTTTT. It yields the protein CASSLGLIRHTGELFF.

The chain links TRBV27 to TRBJ1-2, with TRBD1 matching over 7 bases. The ends lost 0 bases at V and 7 bases at J; junction bases unmatched: 8. The CDR3 loop spans 15 amino acids. The V gene's germline CDR1 is MNHEY and CDR2 SMNVEV (reference sequence). The CDR3, as DNA: TGTGCCAGCAGTTTATCGTCAGGGGGAAGAGGTGGCTACACCTTC. Its translation: CASSLSSGGRGGYTF.

This clone was seen a single time. The chain has TRBV2 and TRBJ1-1, with 7 bases aligning to TRBD1. Looked up from germline, CDR1 is SNHLY and CDR2 is FYNNEI. The CDR3 is 16 amino acids. The trim removed 1 base at V and 7 bases at J, leaving 12 bases unmatched. The CDR3 nucleotides read TGTGCCAGCAGTGAAGAGGGCCCTCAGGGGGGTTATGAAGCTTTCTTT. Its translation is CASSEEGPQGGYEAFF. Supplemented by reference TRBV2 and TRBJ1-1, the full variable domain reads EPEVTQTPSHQVTQMGQEVILRCVPISNHLYFYWYRQILGQKVEFLVSFYNNEISEKSEIFDDQFSVERPDGSNFTLKIRSTKLEDSAMYFCASSEEGPQGGYEAFFGQGTRLTVV.

V is TRBV6-6 and J is TRBJ2-3; TRBD2 aligns across 10 bases. J was trimmed by 6 bases and V by 10 bases; bases with no gene match: 10. This CDR3 is 14 amino acids long. CDR1 and CDR2 (germline): MNHNY, SVGAGI (reference sequence). The CDR3 DNA is TGTGCCATGCAGAGCGGGGGGGCCTCGGATACGCAGTATTTT. This translates into CAMQSGGASDTQYF.

This clone was seen once. The V call is TRBV9, the J call TRBJ1-4, with D uncertain. Trimming cost V 0 bases and J 2 bases, with 11 bases left between them. This CDR3 has 16 amino acids. Germline V lookup: CDR1 SGDLS, CDR2 YYNGEE. Written as DNA, the CDR3 is TGTGCCAGCAGCGTAGAGGATGCGGGGACTAATGAAAAACTGTTTTTT. Amino acid sequence: CASSVEDAGTNEKLFF.

This clone was seen a single time. V gene TRBV7-6 combines with J gene TRBJ1-1, with TRBD1 matching over 7 bases. Germline trimming cut 3 bases from V and 10 bases from J; bases unmatched to any gene: 5. Looked up from germline, CDR1 is SGHVS and CDR2 is FNYEAQ. This CDR3 is built from 12 residues. CDR3 protein: CASSFGTAAAFF. As DNA, the CDR3 is TGTGCCAGCAGCTTCGGGACAGCAGCAGCTTTCTTT.

CDR3 region: CASSLLNTGELFF. CDR3 coding DNA: TGTGCCAGCAGCCTCCTAAACACCGGGGAGCTGTTTTTT. This rearrangement joins TRBV7-3 to TRBJ2-2; the D is unclear. Trimming left V 5 bases short and J 2 bases short, with 6 bases between. The germline V gene encodes CDR1 SGHTA and CDR2 FQGTGA. This CDR3 contains 13 residues.

The gene calls are TRBV6-6 and TRBJ1-4; possibly TRBD1 for D (5 bases). The V end lost 2 bases, the J end lost 8 bases, and 12 bases lay between the germline ends. Germline loops: CDR1 MNHNY, CDR2 SVGAGI (reference sequence). The length of the CDR3 is 14 residues. The CDR3 coding sequence is TGTGCCAGCAGTTACCTGGGGCCCGGGGAAAAACTGTTTTTT. As protein: CASSYLGPGEKLFF.

The chain links TRBV6-1 to TRBJ1-4; no firm D call. Germline CDR1 is MNHNS and CDR2 is SASEGT. Trimming removed 2 bases at V and 10 bases at J, with 11 bases between. CDR3 length: 13 residues. The CDR3 sequence is CASSERAGGKLFF. The CDR3 DNA reads TGTGCCAGCAGTGAAAGGGCGGGCGGAAAACTGTTTTTT.

CDR3 nucleotide sequence: TGTGCCAGCTCACCGGGACAGACCGGGGGCTACACCTTC. Residues: CASSPGQTGGYTF. V and J are TRBV18 and TRBJ1-2, with TRBD1 identical over 7 bases. The J segment lost 8 bases and the V segment lost 3 bases, leaving 6 bases of the junction unmatched. The CDR3 is made up of 13 amino acids. CDR1 is KGHSH, CDR2 LQKENI, per germline.

The V gene is TRBV25-1, the J gene TRBJ2-5; 12 bases are shared with TRBD2. The CDR3 covers 16 residues. CDR1 and CDR2 (germline): MGHDK, SYGVNS. The J segment lost 4 bases and the V segment lost 5 bases, leaving 8 bases of the junction unmatched. In DNA form, the CDR3 reads TGTGCCAGCAGTTTGGCTAGCGGGGGGGTTGGAGAGACCCAGTACTTC. This codes for CASSLASGGVGETQYF.

This clone has only a few counts. J is TRBJ1-1 and V is TRBV7-2; unclear D gene. The CDR3 is 13 residues long. Germline V CDR1 and CDR2: SGHTA, FQGNSA. The ends were cut back, 4 bases at V and 1 base at J, with 7 bases in the middle. The DNA of the CDR3 is TGTGCCAGCAGCTACGGACCGAACACTGAAGCTTTCTTT. Its translation is CASSYGPNTEAFF.

This clone was observed a few times. The chain recombines TRBV5-1 with TRBJ1-1; no clear D. Trimming removed 0 bases at V and 8 bases at J, with 11 bases between. CDR3 length equals 13 residues. Germline CDR1 and CDR2: SGHRS and YFSETQ. The CDR3 region has the DNA TGCGCCAGCAGCTTGGACGGATTTGGCGAAGCTTTCTTT. Translation: CASSLDGFGEAFF.

DNA of the CDR3: TGTGCCAGCAGCCGCGCCGGGACGGGGCCTAACTATGGCTACACCTTC. This codes for CASSRAGTGPNYGYTF. V is TRBV14 and J is TRBJ1-2; a weak D match, TRBD1 (5 bases). Germline CDR1 and CDR2: SGHDN and FVKESK. The CDR3 is 16 amino acids. V was clipped by 4 bases and J by 0 bases, with 15 bases between them.

The chain carries TRBV7-2 and TRBJ2-7, with TRBD1 matching over 10 bases. This CDR3 contains 13 residues. Germline V gene sequence: CDR1 SGHTA, CDR2 FQGNSA. Losses at the gene ends were 4 bases for V and 10 bases for J; bases not matched to a gene: 7. The CDR3 DNA sequence: TGTGCCAGCAGCTCTGACAGGGGGCTCCCTCAGTACTTC. Amino acids: CASSSDRGLPQYF.

CDR3 region: CASSPGTSGGTQETQYF. CDR3 in DNA: TGTGCCAGCAGCCCCGGGACTAGCGGGGGGACCCAAGAGACCCAGTACTTC. V and J are TRBV7-9 and TRBJ2-5; 15 positions agree with TRBD2. V lost 5 bases to trimming and J lost 1 base; unmatched junction nucleotides: 5. The CDR3 length is 17 residues. CDR1 and CDR2 from the germline V gene are SEHNR and FQNEAQ (reference sequence). Full variable domain (outside the CDR3, taken from reference TRBV7-9 and TRBJ2-5): DTGVSQNPRHKITKRGQNVTFRCDPISEHNRLYWYRQTLGQGPEFLTYFQNEAQLEKSRLLSDRFSAERPKGSFSTLEIQRTEQGDSAMYLCASSPGTSGGTQETQYFGPGTRLLVL.

The genes are TRBV5-6 and TRBJ2-1, with D possibly TRBD1 on 5 matching bases. V lost 1 base and J lost 7, with 12 bases in between. Germline assignment: CDR1 SGHDT and CDR2 YYEEEE. This CDR3 is 14 amino acids long. The CDR3, as DNA: TGTGCCAGCAGCTTGTCAGGGTCTGGTAATGAGCAGTTCTTC. Protein product: CASSLSGSGNEQFF.

This clone was counted only a few times. V and J are TRBV11-1 and TRBJ1-1; 7 nucleotides align to TRBD1. The CDR3 has 12 residues. Germline V gives CDR1 SGHAT, CDR2 FQDESV (reference sequence). V was pared by 3 bases and J by 10 bases, with 5 bases of the junction left unmatched. CDR3 coding DNA: TGTGCCAGCAGCTTCGGGACAGCAGCAGCTTTCTTT. Amino acids: CASSFGTAAAFF.